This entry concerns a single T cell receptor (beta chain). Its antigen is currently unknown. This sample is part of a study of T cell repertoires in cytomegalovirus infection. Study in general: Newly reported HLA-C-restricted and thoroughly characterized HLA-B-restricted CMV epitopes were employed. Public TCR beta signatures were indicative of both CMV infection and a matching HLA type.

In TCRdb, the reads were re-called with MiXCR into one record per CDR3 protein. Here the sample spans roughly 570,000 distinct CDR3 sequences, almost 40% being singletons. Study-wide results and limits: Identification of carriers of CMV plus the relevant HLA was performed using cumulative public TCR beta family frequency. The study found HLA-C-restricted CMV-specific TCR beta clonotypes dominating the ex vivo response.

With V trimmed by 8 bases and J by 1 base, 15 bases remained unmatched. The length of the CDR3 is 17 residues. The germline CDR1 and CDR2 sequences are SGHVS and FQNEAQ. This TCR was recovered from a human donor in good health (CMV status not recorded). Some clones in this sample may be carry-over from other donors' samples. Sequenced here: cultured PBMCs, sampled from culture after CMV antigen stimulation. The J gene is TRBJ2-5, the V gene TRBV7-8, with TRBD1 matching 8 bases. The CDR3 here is CASSDRMRTGLQETQYF. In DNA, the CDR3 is TGTGCCAGCTCCGATCGCATGCGGACAGGGCTCCAAGAGACCCAGTACTTC.